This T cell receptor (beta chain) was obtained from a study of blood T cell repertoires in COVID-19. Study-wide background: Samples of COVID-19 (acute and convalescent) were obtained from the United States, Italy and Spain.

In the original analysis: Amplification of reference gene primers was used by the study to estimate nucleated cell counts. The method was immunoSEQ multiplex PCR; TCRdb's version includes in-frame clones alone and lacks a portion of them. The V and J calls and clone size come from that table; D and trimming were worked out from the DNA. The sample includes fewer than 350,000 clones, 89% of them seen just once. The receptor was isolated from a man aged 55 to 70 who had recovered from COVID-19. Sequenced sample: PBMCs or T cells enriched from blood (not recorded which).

The CDR3 DNA is TGTGCCAGCAGCGTGGGGACTAGCGGGCTTAAAGAGACCCAGTACTTC. This codes for CASSVGTSGLKETQYF. The chain is built from TRBV9 and TRBJ2-5; 12 nucleotides line up with TRBD2. V was clipped by 2 bases and J by 3 bases; unmatched bases: 5. Germline CDR1 is SGDLS and CDR2 is YYNGEE. The length of the CDR3 is 16 residues. Looking up the rest from reference TRBV9 and TRBJ2-5 gives the full variable domain: DSGVTQTPKHLITATGQRVTLRCSPRSGDLSVYWYQQSLDQGLQFLIQYYNGEERAKGNILERFSAQQFPDLHSELNLSSLELGDSALYFCASSVGTSGLKETQYFGPGTRLLVL.